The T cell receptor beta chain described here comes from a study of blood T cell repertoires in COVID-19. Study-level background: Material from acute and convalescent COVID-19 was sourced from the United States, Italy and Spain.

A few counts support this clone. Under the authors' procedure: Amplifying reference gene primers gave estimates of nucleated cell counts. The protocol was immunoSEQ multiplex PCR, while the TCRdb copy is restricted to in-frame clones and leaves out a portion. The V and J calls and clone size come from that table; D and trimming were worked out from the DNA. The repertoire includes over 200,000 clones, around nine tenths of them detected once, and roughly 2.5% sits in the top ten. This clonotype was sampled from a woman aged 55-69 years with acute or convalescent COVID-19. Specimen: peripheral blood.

The CDR3 DNA follows: TGTGCCAGCAGTTCAGGGGTTGGCAATCAGCCCCAGCATTTT. Its translation is CASSSGVGNQPQHF. The chain employs TRBV28 and TRBJ1-5, with D possibly being TRBD1 (6 bases). Germline loops: CDR1 MDHEN, CDR2 SYDVKM. The CDR3 contains 14 residues. V was clipped by 4 bases and J by 2 bases, with 9 bases between them.